These 31 T cell receptor beta chains originate from one sample sequenced in a study of blood T cell repertoires in COVID-19. Profiling relied on immunoSEQ multiplex PCR, and the TCRdb table lists in-frame clones only, not all of them. This sample carries almost 85,000 clones, around 82% of them seen once, and the ten largest clones take 39%. Sequencing was carried out using peripheral blood. These receptor sequences come from an older man with active or convalescent COVID-19.

The rearrangement uses TRBV3-1 (or the pseudogene TRBV3-2) and TRBJ1-5; perhaps TRBD1 as D (6 bases). Trimming left V 2 bases short and J 0 bases short, with 11 bases between. The CDR3 sequence is 16 residues long. Germline V gene lookup returns CDR1 LGHDT and CDR2 YNNKEL (reference sequence). The CDR3 DNA follows: TGTGCCAGCAGCCAAACCCCGGACAGTAGCAATCAGCCCCAGCATTTT. Its translation: CASSQTPDSSNQPQHF.

The chain uses TRBV27 and TRBJ1-6, with D perhaps TRBD1 (5 bases). The V end lost 4 bases, the J end lost 9 bases, and 16 bases lay between the germline ends. This CDR3 is 15 amino acids long. Per germline, CDR1 MNHEY and CDR2 SMNVEV (reference sequence). The CDR3 here is CASSSPIGAGSPLHF. CDR3 coding DNA: TGTGCCAGCAGTTCCCCTATAGGGGCCGGTTCACCCCTCCACTTT.

This chain joins TRBV28 and TRBJ2-5; 7 bases agree with TRBD1. There are 13 residues in the CDR3. J was trimmed by 4 bases and V by 7 bases; bases with no gene match: 6. Germline CDR1 MDHEN, CDR2 SYDVKM. CDR3 residues: CASTLTGRETQYF. Here the CDR3 DNA reads TGTGCCAGCACCCTGACAGGGCGAGAGACCCAGTACTTC.

The chain is built from TRBV5-1 and TRBJ2-5; 7 bases are shared with TRBD2. The CDR3 is 16 residues long. CDR1 is SGHRS and CDR2 is YFSETQ in the germline V gene. V shed 4 bases, J shed 1 base, and the junction held 10 bases outside the gene matches. In DNA form, the CDR3 reads TGCGCCAGCAGCCGGACTGGGAGGGTGCGCCAAGAGACCCAGTACTTC. This gives the protein CASSRTGRVRQETQYF.

The chain employs TRBV19 and TRBJ1-2; TRBD1 matches 7 bases. CDR1 is LNHDA, CDR2 SQIVND, per germline (reference sequence). Trimming at V came to 5 bases and at J to 5 bases, leaving 8 bases not matched to a gene. The CDR3 totals 14 residues. CDR3 sequence (DNA): TGTGCCAGTAGTCCGTCCGGGACAGCTTATGGCTACACCTTC. Its protein product is CASSPSGTAYGYTF.

This clone was detected only once. This rearrangement joins TRBV2 to TRBJ1-6; D remains ambiguous. V shed 6 bases and J shed 7 bases, with 19 bases lying between them. Germline CDR1 is SNHLY and CDR2 is FYNNEI. CDR3 size: 16 residues. CDR3 in amino acids: CASRWAGPGWNSPLHF. The CDR3 nucleotides read TGTGCCAGCAGATGGGCCGGGCCGGGATGGAATTCACCCCTCCACTTT. The whole variable domain, filled in from reference TRBV2 and TRBJ1-6, reads EPEVTQTPSHQVTQMGQEVILRCVPISNHLYFYWYRQILGQKVEFLVSFYNNEISEKSEIFDDQFSVERPDGSNFTLKIRSTKLEDSAMYFCASRWAGPGWNSPLHFGNGTRLTVT.

The rearrangement joins TRBV10-3 to TRBJ2-3; 12 bases fit TRBD2. The V and J ends lost 5 bases and 7 bases, in that order; junction bases with no gene match: 4. Germline V lookup: CDR1 ENHRY, CDR2 SYGVKD. This CDR3 region has 14 residues. CDR3 bases: TGTGCCATCAGTTCTAGCGGGGGGGCGAATACGCAGTATTTT. Protein: CAISSSGGANTQYF.

CDR3 nucleotide sequence: TGTGCCAGCAGCCTTAGGCGACAGGGGACTGGAAACACCATATATTTT. Its translation is CASSLRRQGTGNTIYF. The J gene is TRBJ1-3, the V gene TRBV7-2, with TRBD1 matching over 8 bases. CDR3 length: 16 amino acids. The germline CDR1 and CDR2 sequences are SGHTA and FQGNSA. V gave up 5 bases and J gave up 2 bases; unmatched junction bases: 8.

This chain links TRBV11-3 with TRBJ2-7; 7 bases match TRBD2. The germline CDR1 and CDR2 sequences are SGHNT and YENEEA. This CDR3 spans 14 amino acids. V gave up 1 base and J gave up 0 bases; unmatched junction bases: 0. The DNA for the CDR3 is TGTGCCAGCAGCTTAGGCGGGAGCTCCTACGAGCAGTACTTC. This gives the protein CASSLGGSSYEQYF.

The chain employs TRBV5-4 and TRBJ1-1; maybe TRBD1 (5 bases). CDR1 SGHNT and CDR2 YYREEE come from the germline V gene (reference sequence). The CDR3 sequence is 15 residues long. Trimming took off 3 bases at V and 1 base at J, with 13 bases between the two ends. CDR3: CASSSGLRENTEAFF. The CDR3 coding sequence is TGTGCCAGCAGCTCGGGACTCCGGGAGAACACTGAAGCTTTCTTT.

This rearrangement joins TRBV5-1 to TRBJ2-3; perhaps TRBD2 as D (5 bases). Germline assignment: CDR1 SGHRS and CDR2 YFSETQ. Trimming stripped 4 bases from V and 0 bases from J, with 12 bases between. The length of the CDR3 is 15 residues. In DNA, the CDR3 is TGCGCCAGCAGCCCCAGGACTTATAGCACAGATACGCAGTATTTT. This codes for CASSPRTYSTDTQYF.

This clone occurred once. V and J are TRBV5-4 and TRBJ2-7; D might be TRBD1 (6 bases). CDR1 is SGHNT, CDR2 YYREEE, per germline (reference sequence). This CDR3 has 14 amino acids. The V end lost 3 bases, the J end lost 0 bases, and 10 bases lay between the germline ends. The CDR3 spells CASSYQGNSYEQYF. The CDR3 DNA is TGTGCCAGCAGCTACCAGGGGAACTCCTACGAGCAGTACTTC.

The CDR3 nucleotides are TGTGCCAGCAGAGGGGACAGGGACTCTGGAAACACCATATATTTT. Translated: CASRGDRDSGNTIYF. The chain recombines TRBV6-4 with TRBJ1-3, with TRBD1 matching 9 bases. CDR3 size: 15 residues. Unmatched junction bases numbered 3, after V lost 6 bases and J lost 0 bases. From germline, CDR1 is MRHNA and CDR2 SNTAGT.

The chain joins TRBV5-1 to TRBJ2-2; TRBD2 aligns across 9 bases. V lost 1 base and J lost 3; bases outside the gene matches: 7. Germline CDR1 reads SGHRS; CDR2 reads YFSETQ. The CDR3 contains 17 residues. The chain's CDR3 is CASSLLAGGAHTGELFF. In DNA, the CDR3 is TGCGCCAGCAGCTTGTTGGCGGGGGGGGCACACACCGGGGAGCTGTTTTTT.

The chain is built from TRBV14 and TRBJ2-3; tentatively, D is TRBD2 (6 bases). There are 16 residues in the CDR3. Germline V gives CDR1 SGHDN, CDR2 FVKESK. V lost 0 bases, J lost 2 bases, and 12 bases lay in between. This chain's CDR3 is CASSQDKGGNTDTQYF. The CDR3 nucleotides are TGTGCCAGCAGCCAAGATAAAGGAGGGAACACAGATACGCAGTATTTT.

The sample holds a few counts of this clone. The V call is TRBV10-2, the J call TRBJ1-2, with D unclear. V was trimmed by 3 bases and J by 1 base, leaving 18 bases between them. Germline V lookup: CDR1 WSHSY, CDR2 SAAADI. This CDR3 has 17 amino acids. CDR3 in DNA: TGCGCCAGCAGTGACTTGTTGAACCGCTACGATAACTATGGCTACACCTTC. Protein sequence: CASSDLLNRYDNYGYTF.

CDR3 DNA: TGTGCCAGCAGTTTGGACGCGGGGAGGGTTGAAGCTTTCTTT. It codes for CASSLDAGRVEAFF. The chain is built from TRBV28 and TRBJ1-1; D gene ambiguous. From germline, CDR1 is MDHEN and CDR2 SYDVKM. The CDR3 extends over 14 amino acids. V was clipped by 3 bases and J by 7 bases, with 15 bases between them.

This clone was recorded only once. The rearrangement joins TRBV28 to TRBJ1-1; TRBD1 matches 9 bases. CDR1 and CDR2 (germline): MDHEN, SYDVKM. Trimming removed 4 bases from V and 2 bases from J; junction bases left unmatched: 5. The CDR3 extends over 15 amino acids. CDR3 nucleotides: TGTGCCAGCAGTTGGGGACAGGGCCGAAACACTGAAGCTTTCTTT. Its translation: CASSWGQGRNTEAFF.

V usage is TRBV4-1 and J usage is TRBJ2-1; 12 bases align to TRBD2. With V trimmed by 0 bases and J by 0 bases, 9 bases remained unmatched. The CDR3 extends over 20 amino acids. Germline CDR1 MGHRA, CDR2 YSYEKL. This CDR3 is CASSQDIRLAGGSSYNEQFF. DNA for the CDR3: TGCGCCAGCAGCCAAGATATTCGCCTAGCGGGAGGGAGCTCCTACAATGAGCAGTTCTTC.

The rearrangement joins TRBV5-1 to TRBJ2-7; TRBD1 aligns across 8 bases. Germline V lookup: CDR1 SGHRS, CDR2 YFSETQ. There are 15 residues in the CDR3. The V segment lost 4 bases and the J segment 2 bases; nucleotides outside the gene matches: 8. As DNA, the CDR3 is TGCGCCAGCAGCGTACAGGGGGTGGAGCCCTACGAGCAGTACTTC. It yields the protein CASSVQGVEPYEQYF.

J is TRBJ2-2 and V is TRBV3-1 (or the pseudogene TRBV3-2); possible D gene TRBD1, 5 bases. CDR3 length equals 16 residues. With 2 bases removed from V and 4 bases from J, the gap between germline ends came to 14 bases. Looked up from germline, CDR1 is LGHDT and CDR2 is YNNKEL (reference sequence). CDR3: CASSQQTPGSTGELFF. CDR3 bases: TGTGCCAGCAGCCAACAAACGCCAGGGTCCACCGGGGAGCTGTTTTTT.

This chain connects TRBV19 to TRBJ2-7; 8 positions agree with TRBD1. CDR3 size: 16 residues. V dropped 3 bases and J dropped 0; count of bases not matched to a gene: 7. Germline CDR1 LNHDA, CDR2 SQIVND (reference sequence). The CDR3 nucleotides are TGTGCCAGTAGTATTCGGGGGACAGGTTTCTCCTACGAGCAGTACTTC. It yields the protein CASSIRGTGFSYEQYF.

The chain recombines TRBV2 with TRBJ2-7; TRBD2 agrees at 11 bases. CDR1 is SNHLY and CDR2 is FYNNEI in the germline V gene. Unmatched junction bases numbered 10, after V lost 6 bases and J lost 3 bases. The CDR3 is made up of 16 amino acids. This chain's CDR3 is CASRGRLAGTNYEQYF. CDR3 sequence (DNA): TGTGCCAGCAGGGGGAGACTAGCGGGAACCAACTACGAGCAGTACTTC.

V gene TRBV19 combines with J gene TRBJ2-2; tentative D call: TRBD1 (5 bases). Between the trimmed V and J ends, which lost 6 bases and 7 bases, there was a span of 15 bases. CDR1 is LNHDA, CDR2 SQIVND, per germline (reference sequence). This CDR3 has 14 amino acids. CDR3 region: CASRSVGVVGELFF. CDR3 nucleotides: TGTGCCAGTAGGTCGGTAGGGGTAGTCGGGGAGCTGTTTTTT.

This chain links TRBV7-9 with TRBJ2-1, with 14 nucleotides matching TRBD2. CDR3 length equals 15 residues. Per the germline V gene, CDR1 is SEHNR and CDR2 is FQNEAQ (reference sequence). V was pared by 5 bases and J by 9 bases, with 6 bases of the junction left unmatched. The CDR3 DNA reads TGTGCCAGCAGCAAAGGGACTAGCGGGAGAGGTGAGCAGTTCTTC. Encoded protein: CASSKGTSGRGEQFF.

The chain carries TRBV12-3 or TRBV12-4 and TRBJ1-5; no reliable D call. The CDR3 covers 12 residues. V shed 3 bases and J shed 3 bases, with 3 bases lying between them. The CDR3 nucleotides are TGTGCCAGCAGTTTTCACAATCAGCCCCAGCATTTT. Its translation is CASSFHNQPQHF.

The rearrangement joins TRBV6-2 or TRBV6-3 to TRBJ2-7, with 7 positions matching TRBD2. The junction had 6 bases not matched to a gene; V was cut back by 3 bases and J by 1 base. The CDR3 is 15 residues long. Looked up from germline, CDR1 is MNHEY and CDR2 is SVGEGT. CDR3: CASSYIAGGSYEQYF. CDR3 DNA sequence: TGTGCCAGCAGTTATATAGCGGGTGGATCCTACGAGCAGTACTTC.

The chain joins TRBV2 to TRBJ1-5, with D perhaps matching TRBD1 (6 bases). The CDR3 covers 16 residues. Germline CDR1 and CDR2: SNHLY and FYNNEI. V dropped 6 bases and J dropped 6 bases, with 21 bases sitting between them. CDR3 coding DNA: TGTGCCAGCAGCCAGGGGCCGGGGAGGGAGAGTCAGCCCCAGCATTTT. Translated: CASSQGPGRESQPQHF.

V gene TRBV4-1 combines with J gene TRBJ2-3; 10 bases align to TRBD2. The CDR3 has 19 residues. The J segment lost 2 bases and the V segment lost 0 bases, leaving 11 bases of the junction unmatched. Germline assignment: CDR1 MGHRA and CDR2 YSYEKL. Here the CDR3 reads CASSQDIRAGGRVTDTQYF. For the CDR3, the DNA is TGCGCCAGCAGCCAAGATATTCGAGCGGGGGGGCGGGTCACAGATACGCAGTATTTT.

V usage is TRBV7-9 and J usage is TRBJ1-2, with D maybe TRBD1 (5 bases). The germline gives CDR1 SEHNR, CDR2 FQNEAQ (reference sequence). This CDR3 has 16 amino acids. V was clipped by 3 bases and J by 4 bases, with 18 bases between them. The DNA for the CDR3 is TGTGCCAGCAGCTTCGGACACGAATACTACTTCTATGGCTACACCTTC. It encodes CASSFGHEYYFYGYTF. Together with reference TRBV7-9 and TRBJ1-2, the CDR3 gives the full variable domain: DTGVSQNPRHKITKRGQNVTFRCDPISEHNRLYWYRQTLGQGPEFLTYFQNEAQLEKSRLLSDRFSAERPKGSFSTLEIQRTEQGDSAMYLCASSFGHEYYFYGYTFGSGTRLTVV.

The gene calls are TRBV12-3 or TRBV12-4 and TRBJ2-2; D ambiguous. The CDR3 runs 13 residues. Trimming shortened V by 5 bases and J by 5 bases, and 9 bases separated the two germline ends. The CDR3 protein is CASSPRLTGELFF. In DNA form, the CDR3 reads TGTGCCAGCAGTCCAAGACTTACCGGGGAGCTGTTTTTT.